Below, one TCR beta chain is given with its context. Produced via immunoSEQ multiplex PCR; TCRdb's table is partial and in-frame only. Of 300,000 to 450,000 clones in the sample, 70% to 90% are singletons; the top ten hold around 0.8%. The sample is drawn from a study of cytomegalovirus exposure and HLA in healthy donors. Across the whole study: In a later analysis, the roughly 120 validation repertoires were reported to have used the same platform as the 600 to 800 first-cohort repertoires.

J was trimmed by 1 base and V by 8 bases; bases with no gene match: 8. The CDR3 runs to 15 residues. CDR1 is MNHNS, CDR2 SASEGT, per germline. The genes are TRBV6-1 and TRBJ2-1; 7 positions match TRBD2. Sequenced sample: PBMCs. The TCR comes from a young woman in good health and CMV-seronegative. The CDR3 region is CASGITGGSYNEQFF. In DNA, the CDR3 is TGTGCCAGCGGAATCACGGGGGGTTCCTACAATGAGCAGTTCTTC.